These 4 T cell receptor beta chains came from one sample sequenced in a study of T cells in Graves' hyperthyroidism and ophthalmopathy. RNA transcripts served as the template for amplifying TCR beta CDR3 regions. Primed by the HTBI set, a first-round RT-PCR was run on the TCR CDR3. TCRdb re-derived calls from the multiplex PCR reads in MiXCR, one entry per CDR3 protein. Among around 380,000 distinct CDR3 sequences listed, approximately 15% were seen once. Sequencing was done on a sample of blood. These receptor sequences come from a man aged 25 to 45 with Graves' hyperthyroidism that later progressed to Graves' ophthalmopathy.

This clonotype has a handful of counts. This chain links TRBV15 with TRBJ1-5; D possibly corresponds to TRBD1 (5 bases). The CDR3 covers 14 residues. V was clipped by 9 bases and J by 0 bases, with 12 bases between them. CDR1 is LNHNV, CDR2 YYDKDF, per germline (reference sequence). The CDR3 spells CATRDRTSNQPQHF. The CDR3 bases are TGTGCCACTAGGGACCGGACTAGCAATCAGCCCCAGCATTTT.

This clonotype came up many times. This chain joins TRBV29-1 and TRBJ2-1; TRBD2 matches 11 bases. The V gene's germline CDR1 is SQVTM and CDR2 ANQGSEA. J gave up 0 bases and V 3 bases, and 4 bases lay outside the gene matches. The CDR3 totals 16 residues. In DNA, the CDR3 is TGCAGCGTTGAGGAACTAGCGGGGGCCTCCTACAATGAGCAGTTCTTC. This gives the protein CSVEELAGASYNEQFF.

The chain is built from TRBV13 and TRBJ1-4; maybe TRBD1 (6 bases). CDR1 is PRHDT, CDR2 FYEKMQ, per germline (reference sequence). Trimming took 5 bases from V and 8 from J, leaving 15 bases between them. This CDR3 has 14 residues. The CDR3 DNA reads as TGTGCCAGCAGCCGTGGAGGGGGTCCGGAAAAACTGTTTTTT. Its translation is CASSRGGGPEKLFF.

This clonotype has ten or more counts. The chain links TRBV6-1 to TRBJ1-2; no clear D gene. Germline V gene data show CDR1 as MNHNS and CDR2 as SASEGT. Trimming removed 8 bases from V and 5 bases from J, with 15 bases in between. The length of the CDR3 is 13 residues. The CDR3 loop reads CASQFTLPYGYTF. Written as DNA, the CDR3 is TGTGCCAGCCAATTCACACTACCTTATGGCTACACCTTC.